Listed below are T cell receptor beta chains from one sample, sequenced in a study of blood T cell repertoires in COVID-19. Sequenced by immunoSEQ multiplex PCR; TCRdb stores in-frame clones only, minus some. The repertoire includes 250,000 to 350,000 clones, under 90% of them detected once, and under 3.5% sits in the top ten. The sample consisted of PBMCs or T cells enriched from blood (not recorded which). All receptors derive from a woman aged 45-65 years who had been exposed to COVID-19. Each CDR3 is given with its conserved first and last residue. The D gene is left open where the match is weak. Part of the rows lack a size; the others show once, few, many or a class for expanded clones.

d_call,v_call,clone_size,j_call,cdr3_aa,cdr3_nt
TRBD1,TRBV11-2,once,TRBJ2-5,CASNRAGGGETQYF,TGTGCCAGCAACCGGGCAGGGGGCGGAGAGACCCAGTACTTC
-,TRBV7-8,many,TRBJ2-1,CASSLEGQHYNEQFF,TGTGCCAGCAGCTTAGAAGGACAGCACTACAATGAGCAGTTCTTC
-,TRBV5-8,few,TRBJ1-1,CASSRGSNTEAFF,TGTGCCAGCAGTCGGGGGTCGAACACTGAAGCTTTCTTT
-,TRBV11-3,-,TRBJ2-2,CASSLYTGELFF,TGTGCCAGCAGCCTTTACACCGGGGAGCTGTTTTTT
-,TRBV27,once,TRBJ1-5,CASRGTWGPQHF,TGTGCCAGCAGGGGGACATGGGGGCCCCAGCATTTT
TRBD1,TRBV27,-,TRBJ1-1,CASRPSGTGLNSEAFF,TGTGCCAGCAGGCCGTCCGGGACAGGGTTAAATTCGGAAGCTTTCTTT
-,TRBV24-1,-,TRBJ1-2,CATSDPGQYTDGYTF,TGTGCCACCAGTGACCCTGGACAGTACACAGATGGCTACACCTTC
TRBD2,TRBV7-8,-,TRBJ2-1,CASIETSPNEQFF,TGTGCCAGCATTGAGACTAGCCCCAATGAGCAGTTCTTC
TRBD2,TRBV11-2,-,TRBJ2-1,CASSLSSGGPEQFF,TGTGCCAGCAGCTTATCTAGCGGGGGACCGGAGCAGTTCTTC
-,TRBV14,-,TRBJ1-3,CASSQFLPSVGAADTIYF,TGTGCCAGCAGCCAATTCCTCCCTTCGGTAGGCGCGGCGGACACCATATATTTT
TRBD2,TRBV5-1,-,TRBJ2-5,CASSLGWAGENQETQYF,TGCGCCAGCAGCTTGGGTTGGGCGGGGGAGAACCAAGAGACCCAGTACTTC
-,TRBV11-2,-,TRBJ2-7,CASSLGRGKSYEQYF,TGTGCCAGCAGCTTAGGTAGGGGTAAATCCTACGAGCAGTACTTC
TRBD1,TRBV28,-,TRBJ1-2,CASSSRGRIYGYTF,TGTGCCAGCAGTTCCAGGGGGCGGATCTATGGCTACACCTTC
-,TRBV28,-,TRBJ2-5,CASSATTFRGLRRETQYF,TGTGCCAGCAGTGCGACGACCTTCAGGGGCCTCAGGAGGGAGACCCAGTACTTC
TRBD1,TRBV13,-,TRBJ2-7,CASSPGRGQGNEQYF,TGTGCCAGCAGCCCGGGGCGGGGACAGGGAAACGAGCAGTACTTC
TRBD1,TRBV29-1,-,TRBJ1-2,CSVTGDYGYTF,TGCAGCGTTACAGGGGACTATGGCTACACCTTC
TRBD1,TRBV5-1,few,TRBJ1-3,CASSSPGQGGPGNTIYF,TGCGCCAGCAGCTCTCCGGGACAGGGGGGTCCTGGAAACACCATATATTTT
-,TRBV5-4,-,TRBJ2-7,CASSRTELYEQYF,TGTGCCAGCAGCAGGACAGAGCTCTACGAGCAGTACTTC
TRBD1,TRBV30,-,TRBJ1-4,CAWSVLGQGYEKLFF,TGTGCCTGGAGTGTACTTGGACAGGGTTATGAAAAACTGTTTTTT
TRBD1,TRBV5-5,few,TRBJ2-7,CASSWDRGLDEQYF,TGTGCCAGCAGTTGGGACAGGGGTCTCGACGAGCAGTACTTC
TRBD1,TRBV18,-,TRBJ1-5,CASSPGQGNQPQHF,TGTGCCAGCTCACCAGGACAGGGGAATCAGCCCCAGCATTTT
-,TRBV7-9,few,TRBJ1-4,CASSLEALGGKDF,TGTGCCAGCAGCTTAGAGGCTTTGGGAGGAAAGGATTTT
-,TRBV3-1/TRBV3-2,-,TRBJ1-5,CASSRFRSDQPQHF,TGTGCCAGCAGCCGATTCCGATCGGATCAGCCCCAGCATTTT
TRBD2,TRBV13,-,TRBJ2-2,CASSLYSGGRVGELFF,TGTGCCAGCAGCCTTTATAGCGGGGGCCGCGTCGGGGAGCTGTTTTTT
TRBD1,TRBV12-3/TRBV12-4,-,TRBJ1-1,CASGTGGNTEAFF,TGTGCCAGTGGGACAGGGGGGAACACTGAAGCTTTCTTT
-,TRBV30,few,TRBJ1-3,CAWRQDPYSGNTIYF,TGTGCCTGGCGACAGGACCCCTACTCTGGAAACACCATATATTTT
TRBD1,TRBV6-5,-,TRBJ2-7,CASNGQGASEQYF,TGTGCCAGCAACGGACAGGGGGCTTCCGAGCAGTACTTC